These 30 T cell receptor beta chains originate from one sample sequenced in a study of blood T cell repertoires in COVID-19. Assay: immunoSEQ multiplex PCR; the TCRdb copy retains only in-frame clones and omits some. Among roughly 300,000 clones listed, around 82% were seen once. What was sequenced was peripheral blood. These TCRs come from a woman aged 50 to 60 who had recovered from COVID-19.

The chain combines TRBV7-9 with TRBJ2-7, with D tentatively TRBD2 (5 bases). This CDR3 comprises 14 residues. The V gene lost 5 bases and the J gene lost 0 bases, with 11 bases spanning the gap. Per germline, CDR1 SEHNR and CDR2 FQNEAQ (reference sequence). CDR3: CASSADSSSYEQYF. DNA of the CDR3: TGTGCCAGCAGCGCGGACTCCAGCTCCTACGAGCAGTACTTC.

This clone came up once. The J gene is TRBJ1-1, the V gene TRBV13; possible D gene TRBD1, 6 bases. Trimming stripped 6 bases from V and 3 bases from J, with 11 bases between. CDR3 length: 13 residues. In germline, CDR1 is PRHDT, CDR2 FYEKMQ (reference sequence). The CDR3: CASSPDRHTEAFF. The CDR3 DNA sequence: TGTGCCAGCAGTCCTGACAGGCACACTGAAGCTTTCTTT.

This chain links TRBV6-2 or TRBV6-3 with TRBJ2-1; D unclear. V lost 2 bases and J lost 12, with 14 bases in between. CDR1 and CDR2 from the germline V gene are MNHEY and SVGEGT. CDR3 length: 13 amino acids. In nucleotides, the CDR3 is TGTGCCAGCAGTTACCCCTCAAGCTGGAGGCAGTTCTTC. This encodes CASSYPSSWRQFF.

The chain joins TRBV7-2 to TRBJ1-4, with D possibly TRBD1 on 6 matching bases. The CDR3 runs to 15 residues. Trimming removed 1 base from V and 7 bases from J, with 13 bases in between. Germline CDR1 SGHTA, CDR2 FQGNSA. The CDR3 reads CASSLDYRVGEKLFF. DNA of the CDR3: TGTGCCAGCAGCTTAGATTACAGGGTCGGTGAAAAACTGTTTTTT.

This chain links TRBV29-1 with TRBJ2-1; TRBD2 agrees at 7 bases. The V segment lost 3 bases and the J segment 4 bases; nucleotides outside the gene matches: 0. The CDR3 totals 12 residues. Germline CDR1 SQVTM, CDR2 ANQGSEA. The chain's CDR3 is CSVEGGYNEQFF. In DNA, the CDR3 is TGCAGCGTTGAGGGGGGGTACAATGAGCAGTTCTTC.

The chain employs TRBV7-9 and TRBJ2-7; 9 positions agree with TRBD1. This CDR3 region has 15 residues. Germline CDR1 reads SEHNR; CDR2 reads FQNEAQ (reference sequence). Trimming removed 4 bases from V and 8 bases from J; junction bases left unmatched: 12. As DNA, the CDR3 is TGTGCCAGCAGCTCCTTTTTGGACAGGGGTAGTAAGCAGTACTTC. It encodes CASSSFLDRGSKQYF.

The chain uses TRBV5-1 and TRBJ2-2, with TRBD1 matching over 7 bases. The ends lost 0 bases at V and 6 bases at J; junction bases unmatched: 2. CDR1 is SGHRS, CDR2 YFSETQ, per germline. This CDR3 is 14 amino acids long. The CDR3 protein is CASSLETGAGELFF. The CDR3 DNA sequence: TGCGCCAGCAGCTTGGAAACAGGGGCCGGGGAGCTGTTTTTT.

The chain uses TRBV4-2 and TRBJ1-4, with D unclear. Germline CDR1 LGHNA, CDR2 YNFKEQ. The CDR3 extends over 19 amino acids. V gave up 0 bases and J gave up 0 bases, with 17 bases separating them. The CDR3 protein is CASSQDGRRGRATNEKLFF. The CDR3 nucleotides read TGTGCCAGCAGCCAAGATGGTAGGCGGGGAAGGGCAACTAATGAAAAACTGTTTTTT.

This clone was seen a handful of times. This chain uses TRBV7-9 with TRBJ2-3; 7 bases match TRBD2. CDR1 SEHNR and CDR2 FQNEAQ come from the germline V gene (reference sequence). The CDR3 extends over 14 amino acids. Trimming took 7 bases from V and 0 from J; bases not matched to a gene: 4. The CDR3 loop is CASTERGSTDTQYF. For the CDR3, the DNA is TGTGCCAGCACCGAGCGGGGTAGCACAGATACGCAGTATTTT.

As regards this clone: Other nucleotide sequences in the sample specify the same CDR3. The chain recombines TRBV30 with TRBJ2-2, with a weak D call TRBD2 (6 bases). Trimming cost V 0 bases and J 4 bases, with 6 bases left between them. Germline CDR1 is GTSNPN and CDR2 is SVGIG (reference sequence). This CDR3 has 13 amino acids. CDR3 loop: CAWSVGGTGELFF. As DNA, the CDR3 is TGTGCCTGGAGTGTGGGGGGCACCGGGGAGCTGTTTTTT.

The V call is TRBV28, the J call TRBJ1-4, with a weak D call TRBD1 (6 bases). The CDR3 sequence is 20 residues long. Trimming took 3 bases from V and 6 from J, leaving 29 bases between them. Germline CDR1 and CDR2: MDHEN and SYDVKM. CDR3 region: CASSFSVDTDRGRPDEKLFF. The CDR3 coding sequence is TGTGCCAGCAGTTTTTCCGTTGACACGGACAGAGGACGACCAGATGAAAAACTGTTTTTT.

The chain combines TRBV7-2 with TRBJ2-3, with unresolved D. Germline CDR1 reads SGHTA; CDR2 reads FQGNSA. There are 14 residues in the CDR3. Trimming cost V 2 bases and J 5 bases, with 11 bases left between them. The DNA for the CDR3 is TGTGCCAGCAGCTTAATTGTTCATGTAGATACGCAGTATTTT. Translation: CASSLIVHVDTQYF. The full variable domain, its missing parts supplied by reference TRBV7-2 and TRBJ2-3, is GAGVSQSPSNKVTEKGKDVELRCDPISGHTALYWYRQSLGQGLEFLIYFQGNSAPDKSGLPSDRFSAERTGGSVSTLTIQRTQQEDSAVYLCASSLIVHVDTQYFGPGTRLTVL.

The CDR3 region has the DNA TGTGCCAGCAGCGGGGGCCCTACAGGGGGCGTTACTAATGAAAAACTGTTTTTT. It translates to CASSGGPTGGVTNEKLFF. This rearrangement joins TRBV5-4 to TRBJ1-4; TRBD1 matches 9 bases. CDR3 size: 18 residues. The germline V gene has CDR1 SGHNT and CDR2 YYREEE (reference sequence). Unmatched junction bases numbered 12, after V lost 4 bases and J lost 2 bases.

The chain is built from TRBV7-9 and TRBJ1-2; TRBD1 matches 8 bases. This CDR3 spans 16 amino acids. The V gene's germline CDR1 is SEHNR and CDR2 FQNEAQ (reference sequence). V lost 4 bases, J lost 4 bases, and 11 bases stayed unmatched. The CDR3 bases are TGTGCCAGCAGCTACGGACAGGGTTTATTCGGCTATGGCTACACCTTC. As protein: CASSYGQGLFGYGYTF.

This clone was recorded once. Other DNA sequences in this specimen translate into the identical CDR3. The rearrangement uses TRBV28 and TRBJ2-7, with 11 bases fitting TRBD2. V was pared by 6 bases and J by 1 base, with 5 bases of the junction left unmatched. Looked up from germline, CDR1 is MDHEN and CDR2 is SYDVKM. CDR3 length: 15 residues. The CDR3 protein is CASSSGTSGSYEQYF. The DNA for the CDR3 is TGTGCCAGCAGCTCCGGGACTAGCGGATCCTACGAGCAGTACTTC.

This rearrangement joins TRBV7-7 to TRBJ2-3; D not resolved. Trimming left V 1 base short and J 6 bases short, with 11 bases between. There are 14 residues in the CDR3. Germline V gene sequence: CDR1 SSHAT, CDR2 FNYEAQ (reference sequence). In nucleotides, the CDR3 is TGTGCCAGCAGCTTAGGCGCCTACAGCGATACGCAGTATTTT. Translation gives CASSLGAYSDTQYF.

The V call is TRBV7-3, the J call TRBJ2-7; D remains unclear. Germline V gene sequence: CDR1 SGHTA, CDR2 FQGTGA. V gave up 5 bases and J gave up 1 base, with 12 bases separating them. The CDR3 spans 14 residues. CDR3 sequence reads: CASSPRGFSYEQYF. CDR3 nucleotide sequence: TGTGCCAGCAGCCCTAGAGGCTTTTCCTACGAGCAGTACTTC.

The V gene is TRBV3-1 (or the pseudogene TRBV3-2), the J gene TRBJ2-3; possibly TRBD2 for D (5 bases). Germline V gene lookup returns CDR1 LGHDT and CDR2 YNNKEL (reference sequence). The V and J ends lost 3 bases and 4 bases respectively, with 8 bases between them. The CDR3 runs to 13 residues. The CDR3 DNA reads as TGTGCCAGCAGCCATGAGGGCGCAGATACGCAGTATTTT. Its protein product is CASSHEGADTQYF.

The rearrangement joins TRBV19 to TRBJ2-3; possible D gene TRBD1, 5 bases. Germline V gene sequence: CDR1 LNHDA, CDR2 SQIVND (reference sequence). The CDR3 runs to 14 residues. The ends were cut back, 1 base at V and 3 bases at J, with 8 bases in the middle. CDR3 nucleotides: TGTGCCAGTAGTATAGTAGGGGCGACAGATACGCAGTATTTT. Encoded protein: CASSIVGATDTQYF.

The sample holds one count of this clone. This rearrangement joins TRBV4-3 to TRBJ1-4; TRBD1 matches 8 bases. The CDR3 length is 17 residues. Trimming took 0 bases from V and 8 from J; bases not matched to a gene: 11. CDR1 is LGHNA and CDR2 is YSLEER in the germline V gene. The CDR3 DNA reads TGCGCCAGCAGCCAAGAGGTCCCCACAGCAGGGGGCGAAAAACTGTTTTTT. Translation gives CASSQEVPTAGGEKLFF.

V and J are TRBV6-1 and TRBJ2-7; 10 bases are a match to TRBD2. CDR1 and CDR2 from the germline V gene are MNHNS and SASEGT. The junction had 2 bases not matched to a gene; V was cut back by 1 base and J by 2 bases. CDR3 length: 15 amino acids. Written as DNA, the CDR3 is TGTGCCAGCAGTGAAGGTCTAGCGGGAGCCTACGAGCAGTACTTC. Protein sequence: CASSEGLAGAYEQYF.

This clone has only a few counts. The CDR3 sequence: CSGIRTAGNQPQHF. The CDR3 region has the DNA TGCAGCGGAATCAGGACTGCGGGGAATCAGCCCCAGCATTTT. The chain couples TRBV29-1 to TRBJ1-5; D is ambiguous. The V and J ends lost 7 bases and 4 bases respectively, with 17 bases between them. CDR1 is SQVTM, CDR2 ANQGSEA, per germline. The CDR3 covers 14 residues.

This chain connects TRBV6-5 to TRBJ1-2; 8 bases are a match to TRBD1. Per germline, CDR1 MNHEY and CDR2 SVGAGI. CDR3 length equals 15 residues. After removal of 6 bases from V and 3 bases from J, the junction contained 9 bases not matched to a gene. CDR3: CASRRQGTTDYGYTF. DNA of the CDR3: TGTGCCAGCAGGAGACAGGGGACGACAGACTATGGCTACACCTTC.

The CDR3: CASSPAAGGSANEKLFF. The CDR3 coding sequence is TGTGCCAGCAGCCCGGCGGCAGGGGGGAGTGCTAATGAAAAACTGTTTTTT. V and J are TRBV9 and TRBJ1-4; 7 bases map to TRBD1. Germline CDR1 reads SGDLS; CDR2 reads YYNGEE. J was trimmed by 3 bases and V by 4 bases; bases with no gene match: 12. The length of the CDR3 is 17 residues.

Here the CDR3 DNA reads TGTGCCAGTAGTCGCCTAGGCACAGATACGCAGTATTTT. It codes for CASSRLGTDTQYF. J is TRBJ2-3 and V is TRBV19; D not resolved. V was shortened by 5 bases and J by 1 base, with 7 bases between the two germline ends. The germline CDR1 and CDR2 sequences are LNHDA and SQIVND (reference sequence). The CDR3 length is 13 residues.

The chain recombines TRBV4-3 with TRBJ2-1, with 8 bases lining up with TRBD1. CDR1 and CDR2 from the germline V gene are LGHNA and YSLEER. The CDR3 extends over 20 amino acids. V shed 3 bases, J shed 0 bases, and the junction held 16 bases outside the gene matches. The CDR3, as DNA: TGCGCCAGCAGCCAGACCGGGACAGGTCGGGGGTTGAGCTCCTACAATGAGCAGTTCTTC. Translated, it gives CASSQTGTGRGLSSYNEQFF.

The CDR3 loop reads CATRDSPYEQYF. CDR3 coding DNA: TGTGCCACCCGGGACAGCCCCTACGAGCAGTACTTC. The chain carries TRBV10-3 and TRBJ2-7; TRBD1 matches at 7 bases. The CDR3 extends over 12 amino acids. Trimming at V came to 10 bases and at J to 2 bases, leaving 5 bases not matched to a gene. In germline, CDR1 is ENHRY, CDR2 SYGVKD.

The rearrangement uses TRBV28 and TRBJ2-1, with 8 bases matching TRBD2. The CDR3 has 14 residues. Germline CDR1 MDHEN, CDR2 SYDVKM. Trimming at V came to 5 bases and at J to 5 bases, leaving 5 bases not matched to a gene. The chain's CDR3 is CASSAGGANNEQFF. The CDR3 DNA follows: TGTGCCAGCAGTGCCGGGGGGGCAAACAATGAGCAGTTCTTC.

This rearrangement joins TRBV6-2 or TRBV6-3 to TRBJ2-7; 7 nucleotides line up with TRBD1. The germline V gene encodes CDR1 MNHEY and CDR2 SVGEGT. Trimming cost V 5 bases and J 4 bases; bases outside gene matches: 11. There are 15 residues in the CDR3. The CDR3 region is CASSPGTAFPYEQYF. The CDR3 DNA is TGTGCCAGCAGTCCAGGGACAGCTTTTCCGTACGAGCAGTACTTC.

The chain uses TRBV4-1 and TRBJ1-5; D call uncertain. CDR3 length equals 15 residues. Trimming left V 0 bases short and J 2 bases short, with 8 bases between. Germline V gene sequence: CDR1 MGHRA, CDR2 YSYEKL. CDR3 residues: CASSQDRRGNQPQHF. CDR3 DNA sequence: TGCGCCAGCAGCCAAGATCGTCGGGGCAATCAGCCCCAGCATTTT.